This T cell receptor (beta chain) was profiled in a study of blood T cell repertoires in COVID-19. Background on the study: Samples came from the United States, Italy and Spain, spanning acute and convalescent COVID-19. The cDNA or gDNA used as material had been derived from T cells, B-cell-depleted T cells, or PBMCs.

Participants came from about two dozen US areas, aged about 18 to 90 years. The authors' processing: Using reference gene primer amplification, nucleated cell counts were estimated. TCRdb keeps only in-frame clones here, not all; method: immunoSEQ multiplex PCR. That table gives V, J and clone size, and the DNA gave D and trimming. This sample has 140,000 to 150,000 clones, with 80% to 90% found just once. The CDR3 is 14 residues long. Per germline, CDR1 SQVTM and CDR2 ANQGSEA. Between the trimmed V and J ends, which lost 6 bases and 4 bases, there was a span of 18 bases. The TCR was taken from a middle-aged man who had recovered from COVID-19. The sequencing input was PBMCs or T cells enriched from blood (not recorded which). The chain has TRBV29-1 and TRBJ1-1, with TRBD1 as a possible D gene (5 bases). CDR3 nucleotides: TGCAGCGTCACCCGGGGGGGAGGCGGCACTGAAGCTTTCTTT. This translates into CSVTRGGGGTEAFF.